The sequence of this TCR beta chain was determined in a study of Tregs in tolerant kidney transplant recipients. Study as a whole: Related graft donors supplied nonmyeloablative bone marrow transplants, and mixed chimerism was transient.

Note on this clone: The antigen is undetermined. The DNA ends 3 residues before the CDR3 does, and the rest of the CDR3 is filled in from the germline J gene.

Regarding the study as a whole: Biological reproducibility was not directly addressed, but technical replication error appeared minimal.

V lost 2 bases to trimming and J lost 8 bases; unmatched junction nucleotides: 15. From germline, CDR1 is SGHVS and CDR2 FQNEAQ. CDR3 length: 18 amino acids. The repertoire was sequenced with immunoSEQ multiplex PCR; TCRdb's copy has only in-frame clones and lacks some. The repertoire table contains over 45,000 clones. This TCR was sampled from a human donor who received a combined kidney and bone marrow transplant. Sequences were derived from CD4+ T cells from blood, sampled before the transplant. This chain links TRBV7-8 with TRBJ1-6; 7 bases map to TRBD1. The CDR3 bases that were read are TGTGCCAGCAGCTTATCGTCGTCGGTTGCGGGACAGCATTCACCC. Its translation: CASSLSSSVAGQHSP. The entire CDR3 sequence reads CASSLSSSVAGQHSPLHF.